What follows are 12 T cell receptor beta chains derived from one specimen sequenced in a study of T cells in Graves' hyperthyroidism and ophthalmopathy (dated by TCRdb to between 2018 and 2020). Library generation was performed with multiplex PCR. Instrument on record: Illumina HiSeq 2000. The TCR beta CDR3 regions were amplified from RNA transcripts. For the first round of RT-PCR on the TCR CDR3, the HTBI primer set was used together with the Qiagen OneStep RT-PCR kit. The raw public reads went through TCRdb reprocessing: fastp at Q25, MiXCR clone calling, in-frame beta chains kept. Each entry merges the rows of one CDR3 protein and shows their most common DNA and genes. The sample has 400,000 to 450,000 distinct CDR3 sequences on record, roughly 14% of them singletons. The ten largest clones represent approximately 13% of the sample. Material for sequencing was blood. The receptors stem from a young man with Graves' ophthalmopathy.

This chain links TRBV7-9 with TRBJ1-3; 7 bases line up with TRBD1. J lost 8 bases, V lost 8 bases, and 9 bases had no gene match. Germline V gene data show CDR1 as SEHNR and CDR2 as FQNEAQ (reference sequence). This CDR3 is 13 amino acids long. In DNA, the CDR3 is TGTGCCAGCCCAAGGGGGCAGGCGGACACCATATATTTT. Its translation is CASPRGQADTIYF.

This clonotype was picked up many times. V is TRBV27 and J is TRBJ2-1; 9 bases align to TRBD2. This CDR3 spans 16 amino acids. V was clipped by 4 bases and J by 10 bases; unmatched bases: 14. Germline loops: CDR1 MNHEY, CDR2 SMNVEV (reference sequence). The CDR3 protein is CASSSELAGSQGEQFF. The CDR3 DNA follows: TGTGCCAGCAGTTCTGAGCTAGCGGGATCCCAGGGGGAGCAGTTCTTC.

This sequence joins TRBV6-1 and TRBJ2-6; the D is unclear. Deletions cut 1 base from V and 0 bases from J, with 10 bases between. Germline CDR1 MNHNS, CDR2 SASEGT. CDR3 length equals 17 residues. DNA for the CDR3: TGTGCCAGCAGTGAAGGTAGGCCGACCTCTGGGGCCAACGTCCTGACTTTC. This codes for CASSEGRPTSGANVLTF.

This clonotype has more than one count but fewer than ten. CDR3 loop: CASSTRGAGELFF. The CDR3, as DNA: TGTGCCAGCAGCACTAGGGGGGCCGGGGAGCTGTTTTTT. The V call is TRBV9, the J call TRBJ2-2; possibly TRBD1 or TRBD2 for D (6 bases each). Trimming pared 4 bases from V and 6 bases from J, leaving 10 bases between. The germline CDR1 and CDR2 sequences are SGDLS and YYNGEE. CDR3 length equals 13 residues.

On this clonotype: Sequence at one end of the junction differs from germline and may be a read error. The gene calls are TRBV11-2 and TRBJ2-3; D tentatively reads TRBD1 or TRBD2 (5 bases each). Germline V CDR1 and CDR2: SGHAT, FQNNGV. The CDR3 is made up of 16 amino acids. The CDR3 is CASSPGWGYSTDTRYF. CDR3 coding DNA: TGTGCCAGCAGCCCGGGGTGGGGGTATAGCACAGATACGCGGTATTTT.

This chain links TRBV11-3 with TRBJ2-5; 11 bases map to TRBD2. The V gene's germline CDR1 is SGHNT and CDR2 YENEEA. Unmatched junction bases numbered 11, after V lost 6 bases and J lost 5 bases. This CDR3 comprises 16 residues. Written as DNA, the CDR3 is TGTGCCAGCAGTTGGTCCGGGACTAGCGGTGGGGAGACCCAGTACTTC. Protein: CASSWSGTSGGETQYF.

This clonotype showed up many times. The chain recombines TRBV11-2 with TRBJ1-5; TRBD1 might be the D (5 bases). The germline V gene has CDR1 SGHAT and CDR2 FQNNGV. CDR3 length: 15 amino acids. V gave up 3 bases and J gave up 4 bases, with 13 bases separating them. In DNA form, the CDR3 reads TGTGCCAGCAGCTTTAGCGGCAGGGTAAATCAGCCCCAGCATTTT. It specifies CASSFSGRVNQPQHF.

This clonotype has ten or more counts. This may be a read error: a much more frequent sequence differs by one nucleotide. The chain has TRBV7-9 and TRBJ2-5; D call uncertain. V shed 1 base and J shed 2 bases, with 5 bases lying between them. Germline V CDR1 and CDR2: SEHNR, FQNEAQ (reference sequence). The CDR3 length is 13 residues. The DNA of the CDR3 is TGTGCCAGCAGCTTAGTGCAGCAAGAGACCCAGTACTTC. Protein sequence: CASSLVQQETQYF.

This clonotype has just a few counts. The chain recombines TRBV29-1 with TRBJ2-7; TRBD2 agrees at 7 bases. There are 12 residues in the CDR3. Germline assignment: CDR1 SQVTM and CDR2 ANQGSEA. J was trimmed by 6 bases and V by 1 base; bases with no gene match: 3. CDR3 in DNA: TGCAGCGTTGAAGGGACTAGTGCCGAGCAGTACTTC. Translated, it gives CSVEGTSAEQYF.

The CDR3 sequence is CASSFTYPDTQYF. The CDR3 DNA reads TGTGCCAGCAGCTTTACATACCCAGATACGCAGTATTTT. The chain recombines TRBV7-9 with TRBJ2-3; D not resolved. Germline V lookup: CDR1 SEHNR, CDR2 FQNEAQ (reference sequence). This CDR3 has 13 residues. V dropped 3 bases and J dropped 4 bases, with 8 bases sitting between them.

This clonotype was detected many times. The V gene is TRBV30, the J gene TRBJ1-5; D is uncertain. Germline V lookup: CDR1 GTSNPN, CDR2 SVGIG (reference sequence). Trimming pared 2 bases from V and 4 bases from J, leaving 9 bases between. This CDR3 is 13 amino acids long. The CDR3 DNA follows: TGTGCCTGGAGTTCGACCGGTAATCAGCCCCAGCATTTT. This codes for CAWSSTGNQPQHF. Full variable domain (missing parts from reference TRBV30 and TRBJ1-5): SQTIHQWPATLVQPVGSPLSLECTVEGTSNPNLYWYRQAAGRGLQLLFYSVGIGQISSEVPQNLSASRPQDRQFILSSKKLLLSDSGFYLCAWSSTGNQPQHFGDGTRLSIL.

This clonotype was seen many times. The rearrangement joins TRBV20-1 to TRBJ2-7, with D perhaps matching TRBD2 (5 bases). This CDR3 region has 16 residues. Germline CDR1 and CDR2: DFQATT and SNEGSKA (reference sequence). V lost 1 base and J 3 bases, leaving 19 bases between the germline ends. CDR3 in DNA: TGCAGTGCTAGAGGTTTGACGGGCTCTGAGGGCTACGAGCAGTACTTC. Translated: CSARGLTGSEGYEQYF.